This passage covers 17 T cell receptor beta chains from one sample sequenced in a study of blood T cell repertoires in COVID-19. Libraries were prepared by immunoSEQ multiplex PCR; TCRdb keeps only in-frame clonotypes and omits some of them. The sample yields about 200,000 clones, roughly 83% seen once. Specimen: peripheral blood. The receptors stem from a man aged 35 to 55 with acute or convalescent COVID-19.

The chain uses TRBV7-2 and TRBJ2-5; TRBD1 aligns across 8 bases. With 5 bases clipped from V and 3 bases from J, the junction kept 5 bases outside the gene matches. The CDR3 runs 14 residues. The V gene's germline CDR1 is SGHTA and CDR2 FQGNSA. CDR3 loop: CASSRQGLKETQYF. CDR3 coding DNA: TGTGCCAGCAGCAGACAGGGGCTGAAAGAGACCCAGTACTTC.

In DNA form, the CDR3 reads TGTGCCAGCAGCCAAGTAGGGGGGGAGTGGGGGACCCAGTACTTC. Protein: CASSQVGGEWGTQYF. The J gene is TRBJ2-5, the V gene TRBV3-1 (or the pseudogene TRBV3-2); perhaps TRBD2 as D (7 bases). Trimming took 1 base from V and 7 from J, leaving 16 bases between them. This CDR3 is built from 15 residues. Germline-derived CDR1 and CDR2 are LGHDT and YNNKEL (reference sequence).

The V call is TRBV4-3, the J call TRBJ2-5; the D gene is possibly TRBD1 (6 bases). Per the germline V gene, CDR1 is LGHNA and CDR2 is YSLEER. The CDR3 totals 15 residues. The V end was cut by 0 bases, the J end by 4 bases, with 12 bases between. CDR3 nucleotide sequence: TGCGCCAGCAGCCAAGATCATGGGGGCGGAGAGACCCAGTACTTC. It encodes CASSQDHGGGETQYF.

The V and J genes are TRBV7-2 and TRBJ2-5; D remains unclear. V dropped 2 bases and J dropped 2 bases, with 9 bases sitting between them. There are 14 residues in the CDR3. Germline V gene lookup returns CDR1 SGHTA and CDR2 FQGNSA. The CDR3 DNA is TGTGCCAGCAGCTTAAACATGATACAAGAGACCCAGTACTTC. Translation gives CASSLNMIQETQYF.

The chain couples TRBV27 to TRBJ2-2; D may be TRBD2 (5 bases). The germline CDR1 and CDR2 sequences are MNHEY and SMNVEV (reference sequence). This CDR3 region has 19 residues. V was cut by 2 bases and J by 1 base, with 20 bases left in between. The CDR3 is CASSLPPSRLTRNTGELFF. In nucleotides, the CDR3 is TGTGCCAGCAGTTTACCCCCTAGCCGATTAACCCGGAACACCGGGGAGCTGTTTTTT.

V gene TRBV30 combines with J gene TRBJ1-5, with unresolved D. The CDR3 sequence is 14 residues long. Germline V gene data show CDR1 as GTSNPN and CDR2 as SVGIG (reference sequence). V dropped 2 bases and J dropped 0 bases, with 8 bases sitting between them. The CDR3 DNA sequence: TGTGCCTGGAGTAGAGGGTCTAGCAATCAGCCCCAGCATTTT. This encodes CAWSRGSSNQPQHF.

CDR3 region: CASSQVDRGAEKLFF. The CDR3 nucleotides read TGCGCCAGCAGCCAAGTGGACAGGGGGGCTGAAAAACTGTTTTTT. This chain joins TRBV4-1 and TRBJ1-4; 10 bases are shared with TRBD1. This CDR3 is built from 15 residues. Germline V gene lookup returns CDR1 MGHRA and CDR2 YSYEKL. V lost 1 base, J lost 7 bases, and 3 bases stayed unmatched.

This chain joins TRBV5-1 and TRBJ2-2, with 8 bases matching TRBD1. V dropped 6 bases and J dropped 7; count of bases not matched to a gene: 8. Germline CDR1 is SGHRS and CDR2 is YFSETQ. The length of the CDR3 is 14 residues. CDR3 coding DNA: TGCGCCAGCAATACCGGGACAGGCTACGGGGAGCTGTTTTTT. Translation gives CASNTGTGYGELFF.

The V gene is TRBV19, the J gene TRBJ1-4; D ambiguous. In germline, CDR1 is LNHDA, CDR2 SQIVND (reference sequence). The length of the CDR3 is 14 residues. Trimming cost V 1 base and J 8 bases, with 11 bases left between them. The CDR3 spells CASSIGGDREKLFF. Here the CDR3 DNA reads TGTGCCAGTAGTATAGGTGGTGATCGGGAAAAACTGTTTTTT.

The genes are TRBV7-2 and TRBJ1-4; the match to TRBD1 covers 8 bases. The germline gives CDR1 SGHTA, CDR2 FQGNSA. This CDR3 is built from 15 residues. V shed 1 base and J 7 bases; nucleotides not matched to a gene: 5. The CDR3 spells CASSLGYRGSEKLFF. Here the CDR3 DNA reads TGTGCCAGCAGCTTAGGTTACAGGGGGAGTGAAAAACTGTTTTTT.

The chain is built from TRBV6-4 and TRBJ2-1; 7 nucleotides agree with TRBD2. V shed 0 bases, J shed 7 bases, and the junction held 6 bases outside the gene matches. Germline V CDR1 and CDR2: MRHNA, SNTAGT. This CDR3 is built from 15 residues. The CDR3 sequence: CASSDSPAGRNEQFF. In DNA, the CDR3 is TGTGCCAGCAGTGACTCCCCAGCGGGAAGGAATGAGCAGTTCTTC.

This clone was detected a few times. The rearrangement links TRBV20-1 to TRBJ1-6; D is uncertain. Deletions cut 3 bases from V and 2 bases from J, with 11 bases between. CDR1 and CDR2 from the germline V gene are DFQATT and SNEGSKA (reference sequence). There are 15 residues in the CDR3. The CDR3 DNA follows: TGCAGTGCTAGTATCGCAGATACCTATAATTCACCCCTCCACTTT. It specifies CSASIADTYNSPLHF.

CDR3: CASRITSGSDTGELFF. The CDR3 DNA reads as TGCGCCAGCCGAATCACTAGCGGGAGCGACACCGGGGAGCTGTTTTTT. The rearrangement uses TRBV5-1 and TRBJ2-2; 11 positions agree with TRBD2. This CDR3 contains 16 residues. The V gene end was trimmed by 7 bases and the J gene end by 3 bases; junction bases not matched to a gene: 8. Germline V CDR1 and CDR2: SGHRS, YFSETQ.

The genes are TRBV7-9 and TRBJ1-3; no clear D. Trimming pared 5 bases from V and 7 bases from J, leaving 15 bases between. The CDR3 loop spans 14 amino acids. Germline V gives CDR1 SEHNR, CDR2 FQNEAQ (reference sequence). Here the CDR3 reads CASSPTIDANTIYF. CDR3 nucleotide sequence: TGTGCCAGCAGCCCAACCATAGATGCCAACACCATATATTTT.

This chain links TRBV5-6 with TRBJ1-2; D call uncertain. The CDR3 is made up of 15 amino acids. Germline V CDR1 and CDR2: SGHDT, YYEEEE. Trimming stripped 0 bases from V and 0 bases from J, with 9 bases between. CDR3 residues: CASSLGAHANYGYTF. The CDR3 DNA is TGTGCCAGCAGCTTGGGGGCGCATGCTAACTATGGCTACACCTTC. Full variable domain (remainder filled in from reference TRBV5-6 and TRBJ1-2): DAGVTQSPTHLIKTRGQQVTLRCSPKSGHDTVSWYQQALGQGPQFIFQYYEEEERQRGNFPDRFSGHQFPNYSSELNVNALLLGDSALYLCASSLGAHANYGYTFGSGTRLTVV.

This clone was observed once. J is TRBJ1-5 and V is TRBV12-3 or TRBV12-4; no reliable D call. The CDR3 covers 13 residues. The V end lost 2 bases, the J end lost 4 bases, and 6 bases lay between the germline ends. The CDR3 is CASSLSVNQPQHF. As DNA, the CDR3 is TGTGCCAGCAGTTTATCGGTTAATCAGCCCCAGCATTTT.

V gene TRBV7-2 combines with J gene TRBJ2-1, with D possibly being TRBD2 (9 bases). Germline lookup yields CDR1 SGHTA and CDR2 FQGNSA. The length of the CDR3 is 16 residues. V was shortened by 5 bases and J by 2 bases, with 16 bases between the two germline ends. The CDR3 region has the DNA TGTGCCAGCAGCCCAGGGGGCGGGAGGGCCTACAATGAGCAGTTCTTC. Translated: CASSPGGGRAYNEQFF.